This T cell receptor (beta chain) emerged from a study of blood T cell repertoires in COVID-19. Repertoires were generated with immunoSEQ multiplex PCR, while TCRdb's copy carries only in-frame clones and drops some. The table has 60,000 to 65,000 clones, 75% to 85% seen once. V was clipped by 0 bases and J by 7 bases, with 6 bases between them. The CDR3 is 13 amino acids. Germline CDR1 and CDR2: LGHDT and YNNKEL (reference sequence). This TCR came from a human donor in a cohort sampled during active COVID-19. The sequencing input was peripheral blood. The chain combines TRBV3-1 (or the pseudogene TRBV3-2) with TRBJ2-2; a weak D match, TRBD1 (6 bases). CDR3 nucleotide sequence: TGTGCCAGCAGCCAAGAAGGGGGCGGGGAGCTGTTTTTT. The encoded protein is CASSQEGGGELFF.